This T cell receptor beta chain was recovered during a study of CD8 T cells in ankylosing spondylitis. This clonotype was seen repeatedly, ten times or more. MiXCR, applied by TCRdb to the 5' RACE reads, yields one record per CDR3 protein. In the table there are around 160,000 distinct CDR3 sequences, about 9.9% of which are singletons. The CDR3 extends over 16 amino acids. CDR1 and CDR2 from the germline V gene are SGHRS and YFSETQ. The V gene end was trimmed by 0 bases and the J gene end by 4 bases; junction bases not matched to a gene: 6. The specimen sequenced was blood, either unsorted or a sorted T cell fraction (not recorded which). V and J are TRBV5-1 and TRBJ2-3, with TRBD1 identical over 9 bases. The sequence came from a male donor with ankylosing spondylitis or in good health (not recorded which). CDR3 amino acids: CASSLAPGTGSDTQYF. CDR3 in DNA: TGCGCCAGCAGCTTGGCTCCCGGGACAGGGTCAGATACGCAGTATTTT.